These 13 T cell receptor beta chains came from one sample sequenced in a study of cytomegalovirus exposure and HLA in healthy donors. PCR primers comprised 60 Vbeta and 13 Jbeta primers. TCRdb's table, derived via immunoSEQ multiplex PCR, lists solely in-frame clones and lacks some. Counted here are about 220,000 clones, about 74% occurring once; the ten biggest clones make up 1.5% to 2%. The sample consisted of PBMCs. The receptors come from a woman aged 25 to 39 in good health and CMV-seronegative.

This clone was found once. The CDR3, as DNA: TGTGCCAGCAGCGAAAACTACAGCGGCGGCGAGCAGTACTTC. This sequence encodes CASSENYSGGEQYF. The chain combines TRBV7-6 with TRBJ2-7, with D perhaps TRBD2 (5 bases). The V end was cut by 5 bases, the J end by 6 bases, with 17 bases between. This CDR3 is built from 14 residues. The germline CDR1 and CDR2 sequences are SGHVS and FNYEAQ.

A word on this clone: At one end, the junction sequence differs from germline, possibly due to a read error. The genes are TRBV4-1 and TRBJ2-3; 11 nucleotides align to TRBD2. The CDR3 spans 19 residues. The germline V gene has CDR1 MGHRA and CDR2 YSYEKL. DNA of the CDR3: TGCGCCAGCATCCAAGAGGCTGTAAGGCTAGCGGGGGGAACGGGTACGCAGTATTTT. It specifies CASIQEAVRLAGGTGTQYF.

The chain recombines TRBV5-1 with TRBJ2-2, with TRBD2 matching over 7 bases. Losses at the gene ends were 1 base for V and 4 bases for J; bases not matched to a gene: 1. There are 14 residues in the CDR3. Germline values: CDR1 SGHRS, CDR2 YFSETQ. The CDR3 protein is CASSLRGVTGELFF. CDR3 bases: TGCGCCAGCAGCTTGCGGGGGGTCACCGGGGAGCTGTTTTTT.

The CDR3 coding sequence is TGTGCCAGCAGCGTGCTAGCGGGGGGGTACAATGAGCAGTTCTTC. Translation gives CASSVLAGGYNEQFF. V and J are TRBV7-3 and TRBJ2-1; 12 nucleotides align to TRBD2. Trimming took 5 bases from V and 4 from J; bases not matched to a gene: 3. This CDR3 region has 15 residues. Germline lookup yields CDR1 SGHTA and CDR2 FQGTGA.

V is TRBV5-4 and J is TRBJ2-3; no definite D call. In germline, CDR1 is SGHNT, CDR2 YYREEE (reference sequence). The CDR3 is 13 amino acids. Trimming took off 0 bases at V and 4 bases at J, with 6 bases between the two ends. CDR3: CASSLVAADTQYF. The CDR3 nucleotides are TGTGCCAGCAGCTTGGTCGCAGCAGATACGCAGTATTTT.

This clone was observed a few times. The chain employs TRBV6-1 and TRBJ2-1, with a tentative D call TRBD2 (6 bases). The V end lost 7 bases, the J end lost 9 bases, and 19 bases lay between the germline ends. The CDR3 is made up of 14 amino acids. Germline-derived CDR1 and CDR2 are MNHNS and SASEGT. CDR3 residues: CASNSQTSYGEQFF. CDR3 sequence (DNA): TGTGCCAGCAATTCGCAGACTAGTTATGGTGAGCAGTTCTTC.

The V call is TRBV11-1, the J call TRBJ1-1; possibly TRBD1 for D (6 bases). V gave up 1 base and J gave up 0 bases, with 9 bases separating them. The CDR3 is 15 residues long. Per germline, CDR1 SGHAT and CDR2 FQDESV (reference sequence). CDR3 amino acids: CASSLEQGLNTEAFF. In DNA form, the CDR3 reads TGTGCCAGCAGCTTAGAACAGGGCCTGAACACTGAAGCTTTCTTT.

The count of this clone is one. This chain links TRBV19 with TRBJ1-5; no reliable D call. CDR1 is LNHDA, CDR2 SQIVND, per germline (reference sequence). V lost 3 bases and J 3 bases, leaving 18 bases between the germline ends. The CDR3 totals 17 residues. CDR3 bases: TGTGCCAGTAGTATTAGTCTGCGGGGATCAGACAATCAGCCCCAGCATTTT. Protein: CASSISLRGSDNQPQHF.

This clone was detected once. The J gene is TRBJ2-1, the V gene TRBV19; TRBD2 is a possible D gene (5 bases). V shed 3 bases and J shed 0 bases, with 6 bases lying between them. Germline V CDR1 and CDR2: LNHDA, SQIVND (reference sequence). The CDR3 length is 14 residues. CDR3 DNA sequence: TGTGCCAGTAGTATCGGGGACTCCTACAATGAGCAGTTCTTC. It translates to CASSIGDSYNEQFF.

The chain couples TRBV19 to TRBJ1-2; D ambiguous. The CDR3 is made up of 13 amino acids. Germline CDR1 LNHDA, CDR2 SQIVND (reference sequence). The V and J ends lost 9 bases and 5 bases respectively, with 16 bases between them. The CDR3 here is CASRPKVPYGYTF. The DNA of the CDR3 is TGTGCCAGCAGGCCTAAGGTTCCTTATGGCTACACCTTC.

The CDR3 DNA reads as TGTGCCTGGAGTGTAAAACCCGGGGGGCAGCGCTGGGACTATGGCTACACCTTC. Residues: CAWSVKPGGQRWDYGYTF. This chain joins TRBV30 and TRBJ1-2, with D tentatively TRBD1 (6 bases). Trimming pared 0 bases from V and 3 bases from J, leaving 23 bases between. There are 18 residues in the CDR3. Germline-derived CDR1 and CDR2 are GTSNPN and SVGIG (reference sequence).

The V call is TRBV7-9, the J call TRBJ1-4; D possibly corresponds to TRBD1 (6 bases). Germline-derived CDR1 and CDR2 are SEHNR and FQNEAQ (reference sequence). The CDR3 is 14 residues long. With 5 bases removed from V and 6 bases from J, the gap between germline ends came to 13 bases. CDR3 sequence reads: CASSEGGSYEKLFF. For the CDR3, the DNA is TGTGCCAGCAGCGAAGGGGGAAGTTATGAAAAACTGTTTTTT.

V and J are TRBV18 and TRBJ2-7, with D unresolved. Germline-derived CDR1 and CDR2 are KGHSH and LQKENI. There are 12 residues in the CDR3. With 3 bases removed from V and 6 bases from J, the gap between germline ends came to 9 bases. Here the CDR3 DNA reads TGTGCCAGCTCACCTCCCGGCGGCGAGCAGTACTTC. As protein: CASSPPGGEQYF.